This TCR beta chain was identified during a study of T-cell reconstitution after alpha-beta-depleted transplantation in children. Points from the study as a whole: Several patients had high TCRbeta diversity at day 60; it came from surviving recipient T cells and thymic progenitors. Several hundred rapidly expanded clones from non-depleted graft cells reportedly supplied alpha-beta T cells about two months post-transplant. T-cell counts and diversity at one year post-transplant came mainly from newly produced T cells.

The sample holds a few counts of this clonotype. The antigen remains unidentified. A TCRbeta library incorporating unique molecular identifiers was prepared. One entry per CDR3 protein, called by TCRdb with MiXCR from the PCR reads. The sample lists approximately 210,000 distinct CDR3 sequences; approximately 17% were seen once. V was shortened by 0 bases and J by 6 bases, with 7 bases between the two germline ends. Germline V gene lookup returns CDR1 SGHKS and CDR2 YYEKEE (reference sequence). This CDR3 is built from 14 residues. The sample consisted of PBMCs, mostly from graft donor cells, taken 360 days after TCRalphabeta/CD19-depleted stem cell transplant. The chain joins TRBV5-5 to TRBJ1-6; D not certain. The clonotype comes from a male patient between 2 and 10 years old who had a stem cell transplant for acute lymphoblastic leukemia, so the T cells may come from the graft donor. CDR3 amino acids: CASSLGPVNSPLHF. The DNA of the CDR3 is TGTGCCAGCAGCTTGGGACCAGTTAATTCACCCCTCCACTTT.